This T cell receptor (beta chain) was obtained from a study of PD-1 blockade in classical Hodgkin lymphoma. Study results and caveats: Possibly reflecting disease activity or prior therapy, repertoire differences have causes that remain undefined. TCR diversity in CD4+, not CD8+, cells rose significantly by C4D1. Relapsed/refractory patients reportedly had the lowest baseline TCR diversity, below newly diagnosed patients, who were below healthy donors.

Trimming left V 4 bases short and J 0 bases short, with 17 bases between. Germline-derived CDR1 and CDR2 are SGHTS and YDEGEE. The CDR3 is 17 residues long. Sequencing was performed with immunoSEQ multiplex PCR; in TCRdb, only in-frame clones are kept and a portion is missing. The data contain roughly 100,000 clones, roughly nine tenths of them singletons. Time point: cycle 4 day 1 (C4D1), after less than 7 weeks of nivolumab. Each patient relapsed following autologous stem cell transplantation, and prior brentuximab vedotin exposure differed. Complete response, partial response or progressive disease was each patient's best response. As concerns this clone: Its matching antigen is unknown.

V and J are TRBV5-8 and TRBJ1-5, with a weak D call TRBD1 (6 bases). Specimen: peripheral blood mononuclear cells (PBMCs), collected before the fourth cycle of nivolumab. This sequence was found in a human donor with classical Hodgkin lymphoma. CDR3 region: CASSPRTALYSNQPQHF. Written as DNA, the CDR3 is TGTGCCAGCAGCCCCCGGACAGCCCTATATAGCAATCAGCCCCAGCATTTT.